This entry features one TCR beta chain sequence. There are a few counts of this clonotype. Its specific antigen is unknown. One base away there is no much larger clone; base qualities are not given. This record comes from a study of T-cell reconstitution after alpha-beta-depleted transplantation in children (dated by TCRdb to the mid-2010s). General notes on the study: The study quantitatively tracked T-cell immune reconstitution after TCRalphabeta/CD19-depleted allogeneic hematopoietic cell transplantation in children using TCR repertoire profiling.

Library preparation was by PCR. Sequenced using an Illumina HiSeq 2500. TCR libraries were prepared with molecular barcoding, using unique molecular identifiers to normalize TCRbeta repertoire quantification. Through fastp at Q25 and MiXCR, TCRdb rebuilt clones from the public reads, retaining in-frame beta chains. A single entry per CDR3 protein holds the most common genes and DNA from its merged rows. For this sample the table gives about 370,000 distinct CDR3 sequences, of which 20% were detected only once. 3.5% to 4% of the sample goes to the ten largest clones. A distance of 18 bases separates the germline ends of V and J, which lose 6 bases and 9 bases respectively. The CDR3, cysteine through phenylalanine, is 14 amino acids long. The only DNA kept is the CDR3, 42 bases in frame from the first base.

The input for sequencing was PBMCs from the stem cell graft donor, taken from the stem cell graft. The rearrangement joined TRBV12-3 or TRBV12-4 to TRBJ2-1, with TRBD1 tentatively as D gene (5 bases match). The origin of this receptor is a human donor who donated a stem cell graft to a child with acute myeloid leukemia. At the DNA level, the sequence is TGTGCCAGCAGCCACAGGTCCAAAGCCGGTGAGCAGTTCTTC. This is translated as CASSHRSKAGEQFF.